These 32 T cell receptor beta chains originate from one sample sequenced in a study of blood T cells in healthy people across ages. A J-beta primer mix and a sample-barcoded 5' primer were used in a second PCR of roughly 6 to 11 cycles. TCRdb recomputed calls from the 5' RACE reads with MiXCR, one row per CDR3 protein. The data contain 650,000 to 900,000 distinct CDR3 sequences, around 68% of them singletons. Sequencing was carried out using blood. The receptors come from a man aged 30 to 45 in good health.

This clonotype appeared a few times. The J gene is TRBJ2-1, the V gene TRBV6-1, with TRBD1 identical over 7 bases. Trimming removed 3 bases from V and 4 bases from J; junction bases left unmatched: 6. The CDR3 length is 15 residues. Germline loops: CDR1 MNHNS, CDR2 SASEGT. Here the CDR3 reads CASSELGQPYNEQFF. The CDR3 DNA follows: TGTGCCAGCAGTGAGCTGGGACAGCCTTACAATGAGCAGTTCTTC.

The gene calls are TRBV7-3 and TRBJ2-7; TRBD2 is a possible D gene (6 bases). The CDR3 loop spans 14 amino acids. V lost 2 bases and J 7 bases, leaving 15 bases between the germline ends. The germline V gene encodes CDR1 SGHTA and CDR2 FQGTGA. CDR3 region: CASSLVGRDNEQYF. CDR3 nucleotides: TGTGCCAGCAGCTTAGTCGGGAGAGACAATGAGCAGTACTTC.

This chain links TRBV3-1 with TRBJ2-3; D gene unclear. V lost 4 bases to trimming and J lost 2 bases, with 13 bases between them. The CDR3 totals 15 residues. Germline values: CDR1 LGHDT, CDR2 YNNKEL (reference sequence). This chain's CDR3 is CASSPTPRFTDTQYF. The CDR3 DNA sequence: TGTGCCAGCAGCCCAACGCCAAGATTCACAGATACGCAGTATTTT.

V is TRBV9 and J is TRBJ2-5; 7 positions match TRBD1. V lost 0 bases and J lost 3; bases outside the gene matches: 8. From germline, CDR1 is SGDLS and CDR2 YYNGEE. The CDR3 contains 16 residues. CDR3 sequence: CASSVGNRGTKETQYF. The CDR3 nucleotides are TGTGCCAGCAGCGTAGGGAACAGGGGAACCAAAGAGACCCAGTACTTC.

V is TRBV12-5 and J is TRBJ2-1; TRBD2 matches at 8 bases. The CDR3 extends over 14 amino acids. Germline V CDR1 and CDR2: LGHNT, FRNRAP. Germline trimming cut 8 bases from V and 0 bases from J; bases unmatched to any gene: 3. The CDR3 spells CASKAGVSYNEQFF. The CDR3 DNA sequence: TGTGCTAGTAAAGCGGGGGTCTCCTACAATGAGCAGTTCTTC.

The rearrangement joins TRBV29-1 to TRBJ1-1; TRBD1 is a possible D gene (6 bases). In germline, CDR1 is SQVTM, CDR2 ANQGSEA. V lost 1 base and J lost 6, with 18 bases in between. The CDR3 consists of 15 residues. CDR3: CSVEALGGPSAEAFF. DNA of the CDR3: TGCAGCGTTGAAGCCCTTGGGGGGCCCAGCGCTGAAGCTTTCTTT. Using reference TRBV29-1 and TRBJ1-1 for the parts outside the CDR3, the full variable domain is SAVISQKPSRDICQRGTSLTIQCQVDSQVTMMFWYRQQPGQSLTLIATANQGSEATYESGFVIDKFPISRPNLTFSTLTVSNMSPEDSSIYLCSVEALGGPSAEAFFGQGTRLTVV.

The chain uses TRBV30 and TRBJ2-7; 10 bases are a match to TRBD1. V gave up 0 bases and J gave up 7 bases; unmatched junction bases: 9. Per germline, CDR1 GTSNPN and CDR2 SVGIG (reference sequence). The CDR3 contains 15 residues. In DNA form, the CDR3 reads TGTGCCTGGAGTGTAATGGGACAGGGGATGAGGGAGCAGTACTTC. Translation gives CAWSVMGQGMREQYF.

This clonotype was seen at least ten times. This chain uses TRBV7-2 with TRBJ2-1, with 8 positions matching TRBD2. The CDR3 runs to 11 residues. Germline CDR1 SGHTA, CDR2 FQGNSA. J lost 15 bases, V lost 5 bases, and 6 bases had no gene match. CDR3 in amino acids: CASSLGGTRFF. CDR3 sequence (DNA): TGTGCCAGCAGCCTGGGGGGGACTAGGTTCTTC.

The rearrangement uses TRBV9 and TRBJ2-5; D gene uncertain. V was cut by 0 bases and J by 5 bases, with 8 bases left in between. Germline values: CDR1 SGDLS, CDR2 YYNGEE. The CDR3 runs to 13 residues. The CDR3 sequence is CASSVALRETQYF. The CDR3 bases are TGTGCCAGCAGCGTAGCTTTGAGGGAGACCCAGTACTTC.

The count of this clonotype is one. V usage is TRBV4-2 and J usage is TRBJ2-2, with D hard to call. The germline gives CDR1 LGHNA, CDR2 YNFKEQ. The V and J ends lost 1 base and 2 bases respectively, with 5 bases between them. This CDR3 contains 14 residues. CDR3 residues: CASSQGINTGELFF. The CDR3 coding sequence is TGTGCCAGCAGCCAAGGGATTAACACCGGGGAGCTGTTTTTT.

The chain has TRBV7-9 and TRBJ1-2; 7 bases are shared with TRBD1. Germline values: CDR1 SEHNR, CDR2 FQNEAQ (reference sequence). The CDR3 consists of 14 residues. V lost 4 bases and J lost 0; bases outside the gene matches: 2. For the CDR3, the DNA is TGTGCCAGCAGCTGGACAGGAGCTAACTATGGCTACACCTTC. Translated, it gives CASSWTGANYGYTF.

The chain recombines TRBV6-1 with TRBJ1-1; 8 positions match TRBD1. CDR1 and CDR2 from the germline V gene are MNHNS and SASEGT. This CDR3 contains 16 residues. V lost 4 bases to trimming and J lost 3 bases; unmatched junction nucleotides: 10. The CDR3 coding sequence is TGTGCCAGCAGTGTCCAACACCTGACAGGGGACACTGAAGCTTTCTTT. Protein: CASSVQHLTGDTEAFF.

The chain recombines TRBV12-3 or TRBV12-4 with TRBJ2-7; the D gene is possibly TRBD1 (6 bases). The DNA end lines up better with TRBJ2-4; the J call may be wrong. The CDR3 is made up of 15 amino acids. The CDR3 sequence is CASSPGQTLGDIQYF. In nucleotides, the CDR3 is TGTGCCAGCAGTCCCGGACAGACTCTAGGGGACATTCAGTACTTC.

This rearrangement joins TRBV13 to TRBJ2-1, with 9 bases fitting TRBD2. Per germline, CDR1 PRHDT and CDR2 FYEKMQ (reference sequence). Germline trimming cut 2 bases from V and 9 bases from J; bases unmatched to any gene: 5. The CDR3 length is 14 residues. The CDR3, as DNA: TGTGCCAGCAGCTTACCTAGCGGGGTGGCTGAGCAGTTCTTC. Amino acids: CASSLPSGVAEQFF.

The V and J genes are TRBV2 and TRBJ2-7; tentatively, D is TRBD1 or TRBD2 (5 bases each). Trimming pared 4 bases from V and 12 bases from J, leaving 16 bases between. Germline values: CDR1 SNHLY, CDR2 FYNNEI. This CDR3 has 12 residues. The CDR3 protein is CASSVWDLVSYF. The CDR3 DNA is TGTGCCAGCAGTGTGTGGGACCTCGTATCGTACTTC.

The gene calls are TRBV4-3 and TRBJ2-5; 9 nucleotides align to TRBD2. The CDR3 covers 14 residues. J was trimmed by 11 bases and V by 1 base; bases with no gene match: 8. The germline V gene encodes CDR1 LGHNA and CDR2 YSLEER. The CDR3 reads CASSQAGSGGEQYF. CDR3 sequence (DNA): TGCGCCAGCAGCCAAGCGGGTAGCGGGGGTGAGCAGTACTTC.

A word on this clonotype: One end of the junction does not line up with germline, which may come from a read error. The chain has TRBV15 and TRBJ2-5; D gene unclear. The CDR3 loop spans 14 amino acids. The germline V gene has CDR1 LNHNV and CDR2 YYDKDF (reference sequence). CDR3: CATSRDLNSPRLYF. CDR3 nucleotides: TGTGCCACCAGCCGAGACCTCAACAGTCCGCGGTTGTACTTC.

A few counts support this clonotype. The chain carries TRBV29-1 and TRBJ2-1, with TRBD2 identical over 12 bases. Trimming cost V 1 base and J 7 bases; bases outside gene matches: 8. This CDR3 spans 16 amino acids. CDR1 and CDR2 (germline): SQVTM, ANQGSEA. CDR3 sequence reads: CSVEGASGGAENEQFF. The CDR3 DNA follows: TGCAGCGTTGAAGGGGCTAGCGGGGGGGCTGAGAATGAGCAGTTCTTC.

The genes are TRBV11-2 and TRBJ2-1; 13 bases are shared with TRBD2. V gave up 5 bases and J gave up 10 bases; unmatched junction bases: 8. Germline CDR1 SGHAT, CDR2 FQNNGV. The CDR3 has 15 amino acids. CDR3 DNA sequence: TGTGCCAGCAGCGGGACTAGCGGGATTATCGGGGAGCAGTTCTTC. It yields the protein CASSGTSGIIGEQFF. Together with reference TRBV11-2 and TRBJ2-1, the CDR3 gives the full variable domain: EAGVAQSPRYKIIEKRQSVAFWCNPISGHATLYWYQQILGQGPKLLIQFQNNGVVDDSQLPKDRFSAERLKGVDSTLKIQPAKLEDSAVYLCASSGTSGIIGEQFFGPGTRLTVL.

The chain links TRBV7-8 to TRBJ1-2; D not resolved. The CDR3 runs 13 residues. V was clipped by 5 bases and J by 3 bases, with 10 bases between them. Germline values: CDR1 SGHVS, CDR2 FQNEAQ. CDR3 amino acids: CASSQSPDYGYTF. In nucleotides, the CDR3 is TGTGCCAGCAGCCAAAGCCCGGACTATGGCTACACCTTC.

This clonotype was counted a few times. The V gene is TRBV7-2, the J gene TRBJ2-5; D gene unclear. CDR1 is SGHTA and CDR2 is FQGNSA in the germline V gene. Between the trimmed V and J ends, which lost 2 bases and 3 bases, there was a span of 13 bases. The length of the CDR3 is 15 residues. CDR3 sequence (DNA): TGTGCCAGCAGCTTACCCAGTGTAGTTAAAGAGACCCAGTACTTC. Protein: CASSLPSVVKETQYF.

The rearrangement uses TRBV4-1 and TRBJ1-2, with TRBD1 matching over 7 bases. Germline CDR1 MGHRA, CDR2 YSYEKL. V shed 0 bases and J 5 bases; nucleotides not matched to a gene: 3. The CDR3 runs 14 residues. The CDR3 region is CASSQEQGMYGYTF. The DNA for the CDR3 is TGCGCCAGCAGCCAAGAACAGGGGATGTATGGCTACACCTTC.

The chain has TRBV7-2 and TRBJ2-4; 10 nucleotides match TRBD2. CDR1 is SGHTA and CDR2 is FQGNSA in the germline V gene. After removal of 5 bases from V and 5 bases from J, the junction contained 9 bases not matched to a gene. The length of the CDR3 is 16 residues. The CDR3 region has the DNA TGTGCCAGCAGCCAAGGACTAGCGGTGGGGGAAAACATTCAGTACTTC. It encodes CASSQGLAVGENIQYF.

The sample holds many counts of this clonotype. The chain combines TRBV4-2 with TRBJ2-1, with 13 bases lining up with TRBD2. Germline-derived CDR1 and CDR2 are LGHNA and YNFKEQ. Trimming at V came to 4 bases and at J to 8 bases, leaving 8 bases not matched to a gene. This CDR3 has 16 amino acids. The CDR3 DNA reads TGTGCCAGCAGCCGCACACTAGCGGGGGGGCAGGATGAGCAGTTCTTC. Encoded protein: CASSRTLAGGQDEQFF.

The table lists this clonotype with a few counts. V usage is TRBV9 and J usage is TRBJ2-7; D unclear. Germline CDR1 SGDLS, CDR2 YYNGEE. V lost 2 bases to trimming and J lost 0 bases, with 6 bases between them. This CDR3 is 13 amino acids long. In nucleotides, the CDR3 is TGTGCCAGCAGCGTCTCAAGCTCCTACGAGCAGTACTTC. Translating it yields CASSVSSSYEQYF.

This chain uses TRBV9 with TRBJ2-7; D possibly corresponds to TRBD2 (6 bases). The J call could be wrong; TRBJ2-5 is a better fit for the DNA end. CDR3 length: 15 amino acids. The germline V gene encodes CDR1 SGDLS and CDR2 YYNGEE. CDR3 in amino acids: CASSVGAGQGETQYF. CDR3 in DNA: TGTGCCAGCAGCGTAGGGGCGGGGCAAGGGGAGACCCAGTACTTC.

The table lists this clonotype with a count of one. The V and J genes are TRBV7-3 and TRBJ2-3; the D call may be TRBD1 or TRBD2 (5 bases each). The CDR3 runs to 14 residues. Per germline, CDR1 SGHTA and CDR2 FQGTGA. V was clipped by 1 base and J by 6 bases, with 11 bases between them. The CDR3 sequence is CASSLRGAGDTQYF. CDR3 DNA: TGTGCCAGCAGCTTAAGAGGGGCGGGCGATACGCAGTATTTT.

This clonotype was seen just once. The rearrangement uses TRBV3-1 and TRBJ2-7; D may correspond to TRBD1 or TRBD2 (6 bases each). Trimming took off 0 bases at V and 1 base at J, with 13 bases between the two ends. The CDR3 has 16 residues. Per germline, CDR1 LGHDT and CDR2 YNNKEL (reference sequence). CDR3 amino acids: CASSQEQGTLSYEQYF. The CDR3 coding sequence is TGTGCCAGCAGCCAAGAGCAGGGGACTCTATCCTACGAGCAGTACTTC.

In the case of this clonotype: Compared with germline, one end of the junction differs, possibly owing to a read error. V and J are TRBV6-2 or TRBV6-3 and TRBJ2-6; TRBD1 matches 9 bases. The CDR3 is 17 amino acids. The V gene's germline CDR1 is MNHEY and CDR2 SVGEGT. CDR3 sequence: CASTPDRGSTGANVLTF. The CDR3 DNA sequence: TGTGCCAGCACTCCTGACAGGGGGTCTACTGGGGCCAACGTCCTGACTTTT.

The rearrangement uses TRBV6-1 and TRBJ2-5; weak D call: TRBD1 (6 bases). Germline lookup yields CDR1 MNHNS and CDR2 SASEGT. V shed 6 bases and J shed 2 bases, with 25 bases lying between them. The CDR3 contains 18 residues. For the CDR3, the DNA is TGTGCCAGCAGCTCCGGGTCCGGTGGGACATCCGCACAAGAGACCCAGTACTTC. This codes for CASSSGSGGTSAQETQYF.

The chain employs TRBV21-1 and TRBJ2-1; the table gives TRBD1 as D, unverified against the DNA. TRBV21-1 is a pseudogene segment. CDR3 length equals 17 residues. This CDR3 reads CASSKGGDRSSYNEQFF. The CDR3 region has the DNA TGTGCCAGCAGCAAAGGAGGGGACAGAAGCTCCTACAATGAGCAGTTCTTC.

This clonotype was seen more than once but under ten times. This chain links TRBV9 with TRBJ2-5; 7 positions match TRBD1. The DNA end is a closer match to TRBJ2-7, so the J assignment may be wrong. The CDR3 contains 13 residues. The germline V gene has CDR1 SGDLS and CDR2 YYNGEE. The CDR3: CASTREGAGEQYF. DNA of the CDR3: TGTGCCAGCACCCGAGAGGGGGCGGGCGAGCAGTACTTC.